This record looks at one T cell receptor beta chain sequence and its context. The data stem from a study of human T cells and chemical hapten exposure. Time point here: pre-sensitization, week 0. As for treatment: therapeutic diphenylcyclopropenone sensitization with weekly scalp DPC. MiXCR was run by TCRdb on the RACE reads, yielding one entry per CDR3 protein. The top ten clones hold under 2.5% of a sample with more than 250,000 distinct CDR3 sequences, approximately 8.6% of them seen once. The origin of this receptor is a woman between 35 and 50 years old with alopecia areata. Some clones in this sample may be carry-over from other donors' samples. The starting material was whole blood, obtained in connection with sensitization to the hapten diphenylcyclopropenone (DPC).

CDR3: CASSKQYTGTGTLAPQHF. In nucleotides, the CDR3 is TGTGCCAGCAGTAAACAATACACCGGGACAGGGACCCTAGCGCCCCAGCATTTT. J is TRBJ1-5 and V is TRBV6-2 or TRBV6-3; 9 bases line up with TRBD1. V trimming: 5 bases; J trimming: 9 bases; junction bases outside the gene matches: 20. CDR3 length: 18 residues. Germline CDR1 reads MNHEY; CDR2 reads SVGEGT.